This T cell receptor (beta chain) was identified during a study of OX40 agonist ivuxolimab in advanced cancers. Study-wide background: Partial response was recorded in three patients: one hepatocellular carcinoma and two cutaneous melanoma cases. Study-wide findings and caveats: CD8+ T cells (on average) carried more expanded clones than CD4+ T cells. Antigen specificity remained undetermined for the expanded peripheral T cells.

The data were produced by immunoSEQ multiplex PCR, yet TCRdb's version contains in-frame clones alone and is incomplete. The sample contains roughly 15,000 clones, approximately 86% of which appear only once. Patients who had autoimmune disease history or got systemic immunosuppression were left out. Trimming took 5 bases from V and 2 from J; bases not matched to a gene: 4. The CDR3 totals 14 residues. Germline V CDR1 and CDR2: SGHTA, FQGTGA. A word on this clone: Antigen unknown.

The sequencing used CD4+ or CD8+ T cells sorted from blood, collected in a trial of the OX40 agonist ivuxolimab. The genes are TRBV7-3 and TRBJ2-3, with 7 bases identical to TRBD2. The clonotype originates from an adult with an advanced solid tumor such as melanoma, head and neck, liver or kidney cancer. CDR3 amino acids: CASSGRGTTDTQYF. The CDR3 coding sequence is TGTGCCAGCAGCGGGAGGGGCACCACAGATACGCAGTATTTT.